This T cell receptor (beta chain) was documented in a study of T cell repertoires in cytomegalovirus infection. On the study more broadly: An indication of both CMV infection and matching HLA type came from public TCR beta signatures.

Regarding this clonotype: Its cognate antigen is unknown.

TCRdb recomputed calls from the reads with MiXCR, one row per CDR3 protein. The sample consists of approximately 150,000 distinct CDR3 sequences, about 22% of them appearing once. CDR3 length: 14 residues. Trimming removed 2 bases at V and 4 bases at J, with 11 bases between. In germline, CDR1 is MGHDK, CDR2 SYGVNS. This specimen was CD8+ T cells from cultured PBMCs, taken from culture after CMV antigen stimulation. V gene TRBV25-1 combines with J gene TRBJ1-1; perhaps TRBD1 as D (6 bases). The sequence came from a human donor in good health (CMV status not recorded). Some clones in this sample may be carry-over from other donors' samples. The CDR3 loop reads CASSEVIGGTEAFF. Here the CDR3 DNA reads TGTGCCAGCAGTGAAGTTATAGGGGGCACTGAAGCTTTCTTT.